This T cell receptor (beta chain) is from a study of Ad26.COV2.S vaccination and SARS-CoV-2 variants (dated by TCRdb to 2020 to 2022). Broadly, across the study: Donors in the vaccine arm were drawn from COV1001, a multicentre, randomized, double-blind, placebo-controlled phase I-IIa trial testing Ad26.COV2.S in healthy adults. Dosing of Ad26.COV2.S was intramuscular, at either 5x10^10 or 1x10^11 viral particles, delivered as one shot or as two shots spaced 56 days apart. Sequencing of the TCRbeta repertoire served to evaluate the specificity and breadth of SARS-CoV-2-reactive T cell receptors following Ad26.COV2.S vaccination. The TCR-sequenced set comprised around 30 samples: around 20 Ad26.COV2.S vaccine recipients, 5 placebo recipients and 8 SARS-CoV-2 convalescent individuals. Trial participants were randomized into five groups of five, in which low-dose or high-dose Ad26.COV2.S was given once or twice, or placebo was given on both occasions. Investigators did not know the trial group allocation while performing experiments and assessing outcomes.

The paper's findings and limits, for the study overall: Non-spike TCR breadth was comparable between vaccine and placebo recipients, consistent with the vaccine containing only spike. Ad26.COV2.S recipients had higher spike-specific TCR breadth than placebo recipients (P = 0.0014). The authors noted that total T cell responses may have been underestimated by the TCR breadth and depth analyses. The study was not powered for comparison of responses between vaccine doses or regimens. After vaccination, substantial breadth of spike-specific CD8+ and CD4+ T cell responses was reported.

According to the study, the label for this sample's treatment or condition signals: some 20 received Ad26.COV2.S at low or high dose, single or two shots; 5 received placebo; per-sample allocation not given. For vaccine and placebo recipients, the sequenced repertoires came from samples collected on day 63 after the first injection. Between 29 July and 7 August 2020, Cohort 1b enrolled fewer than 30 adults aged 18-55 years at one site in Boston, USA. Ad26.COV2.S was a replication-incompetent adenovirus type 26 vector that expressed a prefusion-stabilized SARS-CoV-2 spike protein derived from the original Wuhan strain. Details on this clone: Which antigen it targets is not known. Base quality data are lacking; no much larger clone is found one base away.

The immunoSEQ Assay was the method used to sequence TCRbeta CDR3 regions. After extraction, genomic DNA underwent amplification by bias-controlled multiplex PCR, followed by high-throughput sequencing. As for how the authors treated the data: To quantify the absolute abundance of every unique TCRbeta CDR3 region, sequences were collapsed and filtered. T cell fraction was estimated by normalizing TCRbeta template counts to usable DNA, which was measured by amplifying reference genes present in all nucleated cells. Repertoire TCRs were annotated as SARS-CoV-2-specific when V gene, CDR3 amino acid sequence and J gene were exactly matched to a known reactive TCR set. The reference SARS-CoV-2 TCR set came from MIRA and was filtered for enrichment in COVID-19-positive ImmuneCODE repertoires, removing public or cross-reactive TCRs. Drawing on the MIRA antigens, annotated TCRs were analysed further at the level of specific ORF or position within ORF. Breadth was defined as annotated unique rearrangements over total unique productive rearrangements; depth was the summed frequency of those rearrangements. TCR breadth was compared between groups using two-sided Wilcoxon rank-sum tests. What TCRdb holds here is the immuneACCESS table cut down to in-frame rearrangements. Part of the clones is not present; checked against another copy, under half of the missing clones reflect an unresolved V gene, and the others are unexplained. That table supplies the V and J calls and clone size; D and trimming were determined from the DNA. The sample includes 410,000 or so clones, with around 93% observed a single time. Of the sample, about 1.7% falls within the top ten clones.

The CDR1 and CDR2 encoded by the germline V gene are SGHRS and YFSETQ. The CDR3 runs 14 amino acids, cysteine and phenylalanine included. Only the CDR3 DNA stays, 42 bases, in frame from base 1. V is shortened by 0 bases, J by 6 bases, and the region joining them spans 9 bases. The origin of this receptor is a person aged 18-65 years who received the Ad26.COV2.S COVID-19 vaccine or a placebo. The V gene is TRBV5-1 and the J gene is TRBJ2-2, and the D gene may be TRBD1, 6 bases matching. The specimen comprised peripheral blood, sampled in a trial of Ad26.COV2.S vaccine versus placebo. CDR3 protein: CASSLEWGPGELFF. The nucleotide sequence is TGCGCCAGCAGCTTGGAATGGGGGCCCGGGGAGCTGTTTTTT.